Presented here are 17 T cell receptor beta chains from one specimen sequenced in a study of vaccination effects on CD4 cells after COVID-19. Culture proceeded for 10 days, and CD4+ T cells were then isolated. Either the mRNA-1273 or the BNT162b2 vaccine was given to participants as two doses. These receptors are not linked to any known antigen. Profiled with immunoSEQ multiplex PCR; TCRdb holds only in-frame clones, not every one. The sample has about 66,000 clones, approximately 79% seen once. Specimen: CD4+ T cells from PBMCs cultured without peptide, collected after COVID-19 vaccination. The receptors derive from a human donor who received a COVID-19 vaccine.

The rearrangement links TRBV18 to TRBJ1-3; D remains unclear. The CDR3 is made up of 14 amino acids. Germline CDR1 reads KGHSH; CDR2 reads LQKENI. Trimming stripped 3 bases from V and 3 bases from J, with 9 bases between. The CDR3 DNA follows: TGTGCCAGCTCACCGTCGACTGATGGAAACACCATATATTTT. This codes for CASSPSTDGNTIYF.

This clone was seen once. The chain couples TRBV4-1 to TRBJ2-1; no firm D call. V dropped 0 bases and J dropped 0 bases, with 12 bases sitting between them. This CDR3 has 17 residues. Germline CDR1 MGHRA, CDR2 YSYEKL. The DNA of the CDR3 is TGCGCCAGCAGCCAAGAAGGGCGGATGCTCTCCTACAATGAGCAGTTCTTC. Protein sequence: CASSQEGRMLSYNEQFF.

This chain joins TRBV2 and TRBJ1-2; no reliable D call. From germline, CDR1 is SNHLY and CDR2 FYNNEI. The CDR3 totals 15 residues. Trimming took off 4 bases at V and 4 bases at J, with 16 bases between the two ends. In nucleotides, the CDR3 is TGTGCCAGCAGTGGAGACCCCGGCGGGTCCTATGGCTACACCTTC. This gives the protein CASSGDPGGSYGYTF.

This clone came up once. The J gene is TRBJ2-1, the V gene TRBV3-1 (or the pseudogene TRBV3-2); D is undetermined. V was shortened by 0 bases and J by 12 bases, with 12 bases between the two germline ends. The CDR3 runs to 13 residues. From germline, CDR1 is LGHDT and CDR2 YNNKEL (reference sequence). DNA for the CDR3: TGTGCCAGCAGCCAAGAGACTTGGGTCGGGCAGTTCTTC. As protein: CASSQETWVGQFF.

The chain has TRBV6-2 or TRBV6-3 and TRBJ2-3, with a possible D match to TRBD2 (5 bases). V lost 6 bases, J lost 4 bases, and 20 bases lay in between. This CDR3 comprises 16 residues. CDR1 and CDR2 from the germline V gene are MNHEY and SVGEGT. CDR3 DNA: TGTGCCAGCAGCCGACACGGAGGTTATGATGCAGATACGCAGTATTTT. Encoded protein: CASSRHGGYDADTQYF.

This clone was seen only once. The chain uses TRBV7-9 and TRBJ1-2; D is possibly TRBD1 (6 bases). Germline V gene lookup returns CDR1 SEHNR and CDR2 FQNEAQ (reference sequence). The CDR3 covers 13 residues. The V end was cut by 5 bases, the J end by 1 base, with 8 bases between. Written as DNA, the CDR3 is TGTGCCAGCAGCGTGGACAGTAACTATGGCTACACCTTC. It codes for CASSVDSNYGYTF. Using reference TRBV7-9 and TRBJ1-2 for the parts outside the CDR3, the full variable domain is DTGVSQNPRHKITKRGQNVTFRCDPISEHNRLYWYRQTLGQGPEFLTYFQNEAQLEKSRLLSDRFSAERPKGSFSTLEIQRTEQGDSAMYLCASSVDSNYGYTFGSGTRLTVV.

This chain uses TRBV5-1 with TRBJ1-5; 8 bases agree with TRBD1. This CDR3 comprises 15 residues. Germline lookup yields CDR1 SGHRS and CDR2 YFSETQ. The V and J ends lost 3 bases and 4 bases, in that order; junction bases with no gene match: 6. The CDR3 coding sequence is TGCGCCAGCAGCTACGATGGACAGGGAAATCAGCCCCAGCATTTT. This encodes CASSYDGQGNQPQHF.

J is TRBJ2-3 and V is TRBV28, with 8 bases that match TRBD1. The CDR3 length is 15 residues. Per germline, CDR1 MDHEN and CDR2 SYDVKM. Trimming took 6 bases from V and 4 from J; bases not matched to a gene: 9. The CDR3 nucleotides are TGTGCCAGCAGCCGAACGGGACAGGTAGCAGATACGCAGTATTTT. It is translated as CASSRTGQVADTQYF.

The chain joins TRBV5-1 to TRBJ2-1; D unresolved. The CDR3 is 15 amino acids. CDR1 is SGHRS, CDR2 YFSETQ, per germline. The V end lost 5 bases, the J end lost 3 bases, and 15 bases lay between the germline ends. This CDR3 is CASRPDPSGYNEQFF. The CDR3 coding sequence is TGCGCCAGCAGGCCCGACCCCTCCGGCTACAATGAGCAGTTCTTC.

The chain joins TRBV15 to TRBJ2-2, with a tentative D call TRBD2 (5 bases). V lost 2 bases and J 4 bases, leaving 11 bases between the germline ends. The V gene's germline CDR1 is LNHNV and CDR2 YYDKDF (reference sequence). The CDR3 extends over 15 amino acids. Here the CDR3 DNA reads TGTGCCACCAGCAGATCCGGACTCGGCACCGGGGAGCTGTTTTTT. Protein product: CATSRSGLGTGELFF.

This rearrangement joins TRBV5-1 to TRBJ2-1; 7 nucleotides align to TRBD2. Per germline, CDR1 SGHRS and CDR2 YFSETQ. V lost 0 bases and J lost 9; bases outside the gene matches: 3. This CDR3 region has 13 residues. CDR3 bases: TGCGCCAGCAGCTTGGAGCGGGGAGCTGAGCAGTTCTTC. Translating gives CASSLERGAEQFF.

V is TRBV6-4 and J is TRBJ1-2, with TRBD1 as a possible D gene (6 bases). Germline-derived CDR1 and CDR2 are MRHNA and SNTAGT. The CDR3 is 14 residues long. Trimming removed 3 bases at V and 4 bases at J, with 12 bases between. The CDR3 loop reads CASSESGAGYGYTF. The CDR3 DNA is TGTGCCAGCAGTGAATCAGGGGCGGGCTATGGCTACACCTTC.

The chain couples TRBV11-3 to TRBJ2-7; TRBD2 matches 11 bases. CDR3 size: 14 residues. Germline trimming cut 6 bases from V and 3 bases from J; bases unmatched to any gene: 4. Germline CDR1 is SGHNT and CDR2 is YENEEA. CDR3: CASRTGTSGYEQYV. As DNA, the CDR3 is TGTGCCAGCAGAACCGGGACTAGCGGCTACGAGCAGTACGTC.

V is TRBV9 and J is TRBJ2-3; 9 positions match TRBD1. Germline V CDR1 and CDR2: SGDLS, YYNGEE. Losses at the gene ends were 3 bases for V and 3 bases for J; bases not matched to a gene: 5. The CDR3 is 15 residues long. The CDR3 nucleotides are TGTGCCAGCAGCGGGGGACAGGGCAAGACAGATACGCAGTATTTT. The encoded protein is CASSGGQGKTDTQYF.

The V and J genes are TRBV4-3 and TRBJ1-4, with a weak D call TRBD1 (5 bases). CDR1 is LGHNA, CDR2 YSLEER, per germline. V lost 1 base and J lost 0, with 12 bases in between. The CDR3 contains 17 residues. In DNA, the CDR3 is TGCGCCAGCAGCCAAGCTCCCGGGACGGCAACTAATGAAAAACTGTTTTTT. Translation: CASSQAPGTATNEKLFF.

The chain has TRBV2 and TRBJ2-4; D possibly uses TRBD1 or TRBD2 (5 bases each). The V gene's germline CDR1 is SNHLY and CDR2 FYNNEI. Trimming stripped 6 bases from V and 0 bases from J, with 12 bases between. This CDR3 comprises 15 residues. The CDR3 coding sequence is TGTGCCAGCAGACGGGACGGGTTAGCCAAAAACATTCAGTACTTC. As protein: CASRRDGLAKNIQYF.

The chain couples TRBV3-1 (or the pseudogene TRBV3-2) to TRBJ2-2, with 10 bases fitting TRBD2. The CDR3 length is 16 residues. The J segment lost 4 bases and the V segment lost 1 base, leaving 3 bases of the junction unmatched. Per germline, CDR1 LGHDT and CDR2 YNNKEL (reference sequence). CDR3 residues: CASSQAAGGPTGELFF. In DNA form, the CDR3 reads TGTGCCAGCAGCCAAGCAGCGGGGGGGCCCACCGGGGAGCTGTTTTTT.